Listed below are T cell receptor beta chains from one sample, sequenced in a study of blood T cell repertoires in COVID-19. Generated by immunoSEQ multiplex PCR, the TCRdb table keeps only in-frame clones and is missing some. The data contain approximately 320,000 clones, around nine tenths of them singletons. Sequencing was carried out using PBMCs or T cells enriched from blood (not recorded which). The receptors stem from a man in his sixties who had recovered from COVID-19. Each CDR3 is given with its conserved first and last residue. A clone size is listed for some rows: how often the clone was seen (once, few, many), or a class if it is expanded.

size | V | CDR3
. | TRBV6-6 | CASRRGGTAGGLEAFF
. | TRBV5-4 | CASSPRTGGYGYTF
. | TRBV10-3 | CAISQGTGGNQPQHF
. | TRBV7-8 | CASSSRAGGYTF
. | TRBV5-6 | CASSLGTANQPQHF
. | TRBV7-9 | CASSQNRAYGYTF
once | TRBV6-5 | CASRAQDQPQHF
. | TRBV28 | CASRASPQRGLAGVYNEQFF
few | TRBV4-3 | CASSQDPGAYNEQFF
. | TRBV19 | CASSIRGRYTGELFF
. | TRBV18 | CASSPPGQRETQYF
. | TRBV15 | CATSLGAGPYEQYF
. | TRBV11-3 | CASSLEVENGYTF
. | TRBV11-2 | CASSSQRESYNEQFF
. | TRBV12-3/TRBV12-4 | CASGEVSHEQFF
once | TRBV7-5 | CARSLATDRSSYNSPLHF
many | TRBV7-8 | CASSSKGVQLGNEQFF
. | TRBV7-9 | CASSFGGRAADTQYF
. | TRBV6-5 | CASRDRGYSNQPQHF
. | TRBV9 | CASSPIGQGVYTGELFF
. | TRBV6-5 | CASDQRYRYNTEAFF
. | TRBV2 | CASSGPGWANTEAFF
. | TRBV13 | CASSPNPTKRSYEQYF
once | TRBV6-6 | CASRWGQGHHEQYF
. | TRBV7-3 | CASSTTGRDRGGYTF
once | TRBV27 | CASRRRTGYTDTQYF
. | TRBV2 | CASSVVTGDTGELFF
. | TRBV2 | CASREGGASGYGYTF
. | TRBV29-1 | CSVGQVSTEAFF
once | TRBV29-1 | CSVRRGSSPDTQYF
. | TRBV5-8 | CASSQGLAGGLETQYF
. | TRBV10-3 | CAISENREETQYF
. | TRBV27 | CASSFRLADEQYF
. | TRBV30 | CAWSAGLAALSSTDTQYF
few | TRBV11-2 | CASSLAAGYGAFF
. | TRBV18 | CASSPPGGITEAFF
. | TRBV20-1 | CSASDPGQGSVAQYF
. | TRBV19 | CASTSNSLVEAFF
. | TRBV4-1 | CASSRGQGLNTEAFF